This entry lists 10 T cell receptor beta chains sequenced from one sample in a study of cytomegalovirus exposure and HLA in healthy donors. The PCR was carried out with 60 Vbeta primers and 13 Jbeta primers. The data were produced by immunoSEQ multiplex PCR, yet TCRdb's version contains in-frame clones alone and is incomplete. Of under 250,000 clones in the sample, just under 80% were seen once. Sequencing was done on a sample of PBMCs. The receptor source for this set is a boy younger than 18 in good health and CMV-seronegative.

The chain links TRBV27 to TRBJ2-3; a possible D gene is TRBD2 (5 bases). V lost 0 bases and J 4 bases, leaving 11 bases between the germline ends. Looked up from germline, CDR1 is MNHEY and CDR2 is SMNVEV (reference sequence). The CDR3 is 15 amino acids. The CDR3 sequence is CASSLSGVGSDTQYF. The CDR3, as DNA: TGTGCCAGCAGTTTATCGGGAGTCGGGTCAGATACGCAGTATTTT.

This chain uses TRBV19 with TRBJ2-1; 9 bases are shared with TRBD2. The germline CDR1 and CDR2 sequences are LNHDA and SQIVND (reference sequence). This CDR3 spans 14 amino acids. With V trimmed by 5 bases and J by 8 bases, 7 bases remained unmatched. The CDR3 region is CASSSRGTSYEQFF. The DNA of the CDR3 is TGTGCCAGTAGTTCCAGGGGGACTAGCTATGAGCAGTTCTTC.

The chain uses TRBV30 and TRBJ1-1; D gene ambiguous. Trimming left V 8 bases short and J 5 bases short, with 15 bases between. This CDR3 region has 12 residues. CDR1 GTSNPN and CDR2 SVGIG come from the germline V gene (reference sequence). CDR3 DNA: TGTGCCGGTCGGTTGGGCGGGACTGAAGCTTTCTTT. Encoded protein: CAGRLGGTEAFF.

The sample holds a few counts of this clone. The V gene is TRBV2, the J gene TRBJ2-7, with a tentative D call TRBD1 (6 bases). Deletions cut 11 bases from V and 3 bases from J, with 17 bases between. The CDR3 has 13 residues. CDR1 SNHLY and CDR2 FYNNEI come from the germline V gene. The DNA of the CDR3 is TGTGCCTGCGGGCAGGGGATGGGCTACGAGCAGTACTTC. This codes for CACGQGMGYEQYF. The full variable domain, rest sourced from reference TRBV2 and TRBJ2-7, is EPEVTQTPSHQVTQMGQEVILRCVPISNHLYFYWYRQILGQKVEFLVSFYNNEISEKSEIFDDQFSVERPDGSNFTLKIRSTKLEDSAMYFCACGQGMGYEQYFGPGTRLTVT.

This chain links TRBV2 with TRBJ2-6; 9 bases fit TRBD1. V was clipped by 6 bases and J by 1 base; unmatched bases: 7. Germline values: CDR1 SNHLY, CDR2 FYNNEI. The CDR3 has 17 amino acids. DNA of the CDR3: TGTGCCAGCAGGAAAGGGACAGGGCTTTCTGGGGCCAACGTCCTGACTTTC. Translating gives CASRKGTGLSGANVLTF.

The DNA of the CDR3 is TGTGCCAGCAGCATGGGGGGATGGAACACTGAAGCTTTCTTT. Its protein product is CASSMGGWNTEAFF. The chain carries TRBV27 and TRBJ1-1, with a weak D call TRBD1 (5 bases). The germline V gene has CDR1 MNHEY and CDR2 SMNVEV (reference sequence). The CDR3 has 14 amino acids. V was shortened by 6 bases and J by 1 base, with 12 bases between the two germline ends.

This chain links TRBV27 with TRBJ1-1; D might be TRBD1 (6 bases). With 6 bases removed from V and 4 bases from J, the gap between germline ends came to 15 bases. CDR3 length equals 14 residues. CDR1 is MNHEY, CDR2 SMNVEV, per germline (reference sequence). CDR3 sequence reads: CASSYREGSTEAFF. CDR3 sequence (DNA): TGTGCCAGCAGCTACAGGGAAGGAAGCACTGAAGCTTTCTTT.

The rearrangement joins TRBV5-1 to TRBJ2-3; tentatively, D is TRBD1 (6 bases). The CDR3 sequence is 14 residues long. Germline lookup yields CDR1 SGHRS and CDR2 YFSETQ. The germline V and J ends were trimmed by 4 bases and 3 bases, with 12 bases remaining between them. CDR3 sequence (DNA): TGCGCCAGCAGCCCGGACAGACAGACAGATACGCAGTATTTT. Its translation is CASSPDRQTDTQYF. The full variable domain, with the rest looked up from reference TRBV5-1 and TRBJ2-3, is KAGVTQTPRYLIKTRGQQVTLSCSPISGHRSVSWYQQTPGQGLQFLFEYFSETQRNKGNFPGRFSGRQFSNSRSEMNVSTLELGDSALYLCASSPDRQTDTQYFGPGTRLTVL.

The chain is built from TRBV5-1 and TRBJ1-2; TRBD1 aligns across 11 bases. The V gene end was trimmed by 5 bases and the J gene end by 6 bases; junction bases not matched to a gene: 9. The CDR3 totals 15 residues. Germline values: CDR1 SGHRS, CDR2 YFSETQ. This CDR3 is CASRIYRTGGNGYTF. CDR3 in DNA: TGCGCCAGCAGGATTTATAGGACAGGGGGCAATGGCTACACCTTC.

The chain joins TRBV23-1 to TRBJ1-3; 11 positions match TRBD1. TRBV23-1 is marked as an open reading frame, function uncertain. The CDR3 has 17 residues. The V segment lost 4 bases and the J segment 5 bases; nucleotides outside the gene matches: 10. CDR3 in DNA: TGCGCCAGCAGTCGACCGGGGACAGGGGGTAAGAGAAACACCATATATTTT. Its translation: CASSRPGTGGKRNTIYF.